This T cell receptor beta chain was captured in a study of cytomegalovirus exposure and HLA in healthy donors. Study-level findings and limits: Common viral pathogens were later found to be apparently linked to several of the most significant clusters. Another analysis was done later, and it associated roughly 15,000 TCR beta sequences with HLA alleles at 0.05 false discovery rate.

Unmatched junction bases numbered 8, after V lost 0 bases and J lost 4 bases. Germline CDR1 and CDR2: SGHTA and FQGNSA. The CDR3 contains 18 residues. With respect to this clone: Its specificity is unknown.

The PCR ran on 60 Vbeta and 13 Jbeta primers. TCRdb's copy holds only in-frame clones and misses some; the assay was immunoSEQ multiplex PCR. The sample records some 120,000 clones, about three quarters being singletons. The sequenced sample consisted of PBMCs. The origin of this receptor is a woman aged 35 to 49 in good health and CMV-seropositive. The rearrangement uses TRBV7-2 and TRBJ1-6; 8 nucleotides line up with TRBD1. The DNA of the CDR3 is TGTGCCAGCAGCTTAGCTTTTCCAGGGGGCGCATATAATTCACCCCTCCACTTT. This encodes CASSLAFPGGAYNSPLHF.